The clone carrying this T cell receptor (beta chain) has only one observation. Its antigen is still unknown. Given the absence of the conserved phenylalanine or tryptophan at the CDR3 end, a read error is likely. The data were obtained in a study of tumor-infiltrating lymphocytes in primary liver carcinoma. Background on the study: Patients of both sexes were 30 to 69 years old.

Study results and limitations: Tumor-adjacent and tumor-blood pairs shared less of their repertoires than tumor region pairs shared. No comparison of CD4+ and CD8+ repertoires was made, since the samples were bulk unsorted.

Germline DNA was also extracted, and blood RNA derived from unsorted whole blood. Surgery was preceded by the collection of four milliliters of peripheral blood. Starting material of around 460 ng total RNA yielded TCR beta cDNA via a constant-region primer. It was through three nested multiplex PCR rounds of slightly modified ARM-PCR that TCR beta libraries arose. Investigators reported that the first two PCR rounds, at roughly 10 cycles each, used TRBV1-TRBV30 forward primers with a C-beta reverse primer. TCRdb reprocessed the multiplex PCR reads via MiXCR and lists one record per CDR3 protein. In the table there are about 320,000 distinct CDR3 sequences, around three fifths of which are singletons. There are 15 residues in the CDR3. With 10 bases removed from V and 7 bases from J, the gap between germline ends came to 26 bases. Germline V CDR1 and CDR2: MNHEY, SVGEGT.

This clonotype originated in a middle-aged man with primary liver carcinoma and hepatitis B virus infection. The material sequenced was peripheral blood. The V gene is TRBV6-2 or TRBV6-3, the J gene TRBJ2-7; no definite D call. The CDR3 here is CATPLDGPTFGEQYL. In DNA form, the CDR3 reads TGTGCCACCCCCTTGGACGGGCCGACATTTGGGGAGCAGTACTTA.